This T cell receptor (beta chain) was obtained from a study of shared clonotypes between healthy human individuals. Clones were sequenced by immunoSEQ multiplex PCR, and TCRdb holds only the in-frame ones, with some missing. Of a few million clones listed, around 90% are singletons. Study outcomes and limitations: Tissue TCR repertoires likely differ from these blood-only repertoires.

Trimming removed 7 bases from V and 6 bases from J, with 13 bases in between. CDR1 and CDR2 from the germline V gene are LNHDA and SQIVND (reference sequence). The CDR3 covers 13 residues. Regarding this clone: Antigen specificity is unknown.

The chain couples TRBV19 to TRBJ1-5, with D uncertain. Material for sequencing was naive CD4+ T cells sorted from blood. Subset in this sample: CD45RA+ positively selected. This receptor was taken from a man aged 18 to 30 in good health. The DNA of the CDR3 is TGTGCCAGTACCCGGGAGTATGGTCAGCCCCAGCATTTT. As protein: CASTREYGQPQHF.